The 23 T cell receptor beta chains below all came from one sample that was sequenced in a study of brain T cells in children with intractable seizures. Indicated time point: blood from clinic visit 5 months post-surgery; TSC patient then seizure free. Data came from immunoSEQ multiplex PCR; TCRdb stores just in-frame clones and leaves some out. This table holds about 340,000 clones, approximately 93% found once. The sequencing used peripheral blood, collected approximately 5 months after surgery. The receptors come from a boy less than two years old with tuberous sclerosis and intractable seizures.

The CDR3 DNA is TGTGCCAGCAGACCTCAACCGGCCGGCCTCTATGGCTACACCTTC. Amino acid sequence: CASRPQPAGLYGYTF. The rearrangement joins TRBV6-5 to TRBJ1-2; no clear D gene. Germline V gene data show CDR1 as MNHEY and CDR2 as SVGAGI. Deletions cut 6 bases from V and 4 bases from J, with 18 bases between. CDR3 length: 15 residues.

The genes are TRBV6-5 and TRBJ2-7; no clear D gene. Trimming pared 8 bases from V and 2 bases from J, leaving 16 bases between. The CDR3 has 14 residues. Germline loops: CDR1 MNHEY, CDR2 SVGAGI. The CDR3 region has the DNA TGTGCCAGCTTTACCGAAAGGGTAACCTACGAGCAGTACTTC. This sequence encodes CASFTERVTYEQYF.

Written as DNA, the CDR3 is TGTGCTAGTGGTTTCGAACGCAGGGGGCTGGACACTGAAGCTTTCTTT. It yields the protein CASGFERRGLDTEAFF. V usage is TRBV12-5 and J usage is TRBJ1-1; 8 bases are a match to TRBD1. The V gene's germline CDR1 is LGHNT and CDR2 FRNRAP. The ends lost 3 bases at V and 3 bases at J; junction bases unmatched: 9. This CDR3 has 16 amino acids.

The chain joins TRBV14 to TRBJ2-1; no definite D call. The CDR3 contains 11 residues. Germline CDR1 and CDR2: SGHDN and FVKESK. Trimming took 6 bases from V and 5 from J, leaving 5 bases between them. CDR3 bases: TGTGCCAGCAGTCAGAACAATGAGCAGTTCTTC. Protein product: CASSQNNEQFF.

The sample holds a few counts of this clone. The DNA of the CDR3 is TGTGCCAGCAGGCATGGGACAGGGGGCTATGGCTACACCTTC. It encodes CASRHGTGGYGYTF. The rearrangement links TRBV11-2 to TRBJ1-2; 11 positions agree with TRBD1. CDR3 length equals 14 residues. V lost 6 bases, J lost 4 bases, and 4 bases stayed unmatched. CDR1 is SGHAT and CDR2 is FQNNGV in the germline V gene.

The rearrangement joins TRBV12-3 or TRBV12-4 to TRBJ1-2; no clear D gene. The CDR3 loop spans 13 amino acids. Deletions cut 3 bases from V and 2 bases from J, with 7 bases between. For the CDR3, the DNA is TGTGCCAGCAGTTTGCGAGGGAACTATGGCTACACCTTC. This encodes CASSLRGNYGYTF.

The chain carries TRBV6-5 and TRBJ2-7; 7 bases are a match to TRBD2. The CDR3 spans 15 residues. J lost 4 bases, V lost 6 bases, and 12 bases had no gene match. From germline, CDR1 is MNHEY and CDR2 SVGAGI. The CDR3 DNA follows: TGTGCCAGCAGGGACTCTGGCGGGAGTGGATACGAGCAGTACTTC. It encodes CASRDSGGSGYEQYF.

This sequence joins TRBV4-1 and TRBJ2-5; D unresolved. V was trimmed by 1 base and J by 2 bases, leaving 11 bases between them. CDR3 length: 15 amino acids. Germline V lookup: CDR1 MGHRA, CDR2 YSYEKL. As DNA, the CDR3 is TGCGCCAGCAGCCAAGTTTATACGGAGCAAGAGACCCAGTACTTC. Protein sequence: CASSQVYTEQETQYF.

The chain combines TRBV19 with TRBJ1-1; TRBD1 aligns across 10 bases. The germline gives CDR1 LNHDA, CDR2 SQIVND (reference sequence). The CDR3 totals 13 residues. V shed 9 bases and J 8 bases; nucleotides not matched to a gene: 9. In DNA form, the CDR3 reads TGTGCCAGCGCCTCGACAGGGGGCATAGAAGCTTTCTTT. Protein product: CASASTGGIEAFF.

This clone was observed a single time. V is TRBV11-2 and J is TRBJ2-7; D perhaps matches TRBD2 (6 bases). Trimming removed 5 bases at V and 3 bases at J, with 11 bases between. Germline CDR1 and CDR2: SGHAT and FQNNGV. CDR3 length: 13 residues. The DNA of the CDR3 is TGTGCCAGCAGCCCGGGACTTATCTACGAGCAGTACTTC. Translating it yields CASSPGLIYEQYF.

This chain connects TRBV7-9 to TRBJ2-1; 7 bases are a match to TRBD2. V was pared by 1 base and J by 4 bases, with 7 bases of the junction left unmatched. CDR1 is SEHNR, CDR2 FQNEAQ, per germline (reference sequence). The CDR3 extends over 16 amino acids. CDR3 sequence: CASSLGWGGNYNEQFF. The CDR3 bases are TGTGCCAGCAGCTTAGGCTGGGGGGGGAATTACAATGAGCAGTTCTTC.

This chain joins TRBV5-1 and TRBJ1-6; D is undetermined. The V end was cut by 0 bases, the J end by 7 bases, with 11 bases between. CDR1 is SGHRS and CDR2 is YFSETQ in the germline V gene. This CDR3 spans 15 amino acids. The CDR3 region is CASSLGALKNSPLHF. CDR3 coding DNA: TGCGCCAGCAGCTTGGGGGCGCTTAAAAATTCACCCCTCCACTTT. Together with reference TRBV5-1 and TRBJ1-6, the CDR3 gives the full variable domain: KAGVTQTPRYLIKTRGQQVTLSCSPISGHRSVSWYQQTPGQGLQFLFEYFSETQRNKGNFPGRFSGRQFSNSRSEMNVSTLELGDSALYLCASSLGALKNSPLHFGNGTRLTVT.

This chain connects TRBV19 to TRBJ1-1; D ambiguous. Trimming removed 4 bases from V and 3 bases from J, with 18 bases in between. CDR3 length: 16 amino acids. Looked up from germline, CDR1 is LNHDA and CDR2 is SQIVND (reference sequence). CDR3 nucleotide sequence: TGTGCCAGTAGTAAGTCAGGTAGGCAGGCGCACACTGAAGCTTTCTTT. Its protein is CASSKSGRQAHTEAFF.

The rearrangement links TRBV5-1 to TRBJ2-7, with D tentatively TRBD2 (6 bases). V dropped 5 bases and J dropped 2 bases, with 11 bases sitting between them. The CDR3 runs to 13 residues. The V gene's germline CDR1 is SGHRS and CDR2 YFSETQ. CDR3 amino acids: CASRWGEPYEQYF. CDR3 bases: TGCGCCAGCAGATGGGGGGAACCCTACGAGCAGTACTTC.

The chain employs TRBV18 and TRBJ2-7; D ambiguous. CDR3 length equals 14 residues. Germline-derived CDR1 and CDR2 are KGHSH and LQKENI. V was pared by 6 bases and J by 7 bases, with 19 bases between. CDR3 sequence: CASSHPAHSEEQYF. CDR3 DNA sequence: TGTGCCAGCTCTCACCCCGCACATTCGGAGGAGCAGTACTTC.

The V and J genes are TRBV3-1 (or the pseudogene TRBV3-2) and TRBJ2-7; 10 positions match TRBD2. In germline, CDR1 is LGHDT, CDR2 YNNKEL (reference sequence). The junction had 11 bases not matched to a gene; V was cut back by 5 bases and J by 1 base. The CDR3 is 17 residues long. CDR3 amino acids: CASSDEQTSGPSYEQYF. CDR3 nucleotides: TGTGCCAGCAGCGACGAACAGACTAGCGGGCCGTCCTACGAGCAGTACTTC.

About this clone: This sample also contains other DNA sequences that code for the same CDR3. This chain connects TRBV7-9 to TRBJ2-1; D call uncertain. V lost 0 bases, J lost 8 bases, and 2 bases lay in between. Germline V gene sequence: CDR1 SEHNR, CDR2 FQNEAQ (reference sequence). The CDR3 is 11 residues long. CDR3 loop: CASSLAHEQFF. Written as DNA, the CDR3 is TGTGCCAGCAGCTTAGCGCATGAGCAGTTCTTC.

The V call is TRBV5-1, the J call TRBJ2-2; D is undetermined. Germline CDR1 SGHRS, CDR2 YFSETQ. This CDR3 has 11 amino acids. Trimming stripped 8 bases from V and 3 bases from J, with 5 bases between. This CDR3 reads CASFDTGELFF. As DNA, the CDR3 is TGCGCCAGTTTCGACACCGGGGAGCTGTTTTTT.

The chain joins TRBV9 to TRBJ1-1; a possible D gene is TRBD1 (5 bases). V gave up 0 bases and J gave up 1 base, with 10 bases separating them. The CDR3 is 15 residues long. The V gene's germline CDR1 is SGDLS and CDR2 YYNGEE. DNA of the CDR3: TGTGCCAGCAGCGTAGTTGGGACGGCGAACACTGAAGCTTTCTTT. The encoded protein is CASSVVGTANTEAFF.

The CDR3, as DNA: TGTGCCAGCAGCCAGAGCGGGACTAGCAATGAGCAGTTCTTC. As protein: CASSQSGTSNEQFF. The chain employs TRBV3-1 (or the pseudogene TRBV3-2) and TRBJ2-1, with 8 bases that match TRBD2. The CDR3 covers 14 residues. Trimming cost V 3 bases and J 6 bases; bases outside gene matches: 4. The V gene's germline CDR1 is LGHDT and CDR2 YNNKEL (reference sequence).

The chain combines TRBV10-3 with TRBJ2-7; D is unclear. V shed 6 bases and J shed 2 bases, with 14 bases lying between them. The CDR3 is made up of 14 amino acids. Germline CDR1 reads ENHRY; CDR2 reads SYGVKD. In DNA form, the CDR3 reads TGTGCCATCAGCCCGGCTAACACAGCCTACGAGCAGTACTTC. It is translated as CAISPANTAYEQYF.

The V gene is TRBV18, the J gene TRBJ2-2, with 8 bases that match TRBD1. This CDR3 has 17 residues. Per the germline V gene, CDR1 is KGHSH and CDR2 is LQKENI. V lost 1 base, J lost 5 bases, and 9 bases stayed unmatched. CDR3 amino acids: CASSPQARQGQTGELFF. CDR3 nucleotide sequence: TGTGCCAGCTCACCACAGGCACGACAGGGGCAGACCGGGGAGCTGTTTTTT.

CDR3 amino acids: CASSLGEGAGSYEQYF. For the CDR3, the DNA is TGTGCCAGCAGCTTAGGTGAGGGGGCGGGCTCCTACGAGCAGTACTTC. The rearrangement uses TRBV7-9 and TRBJ2-7; 7 bases align to TRBD1. Germline values: CDR1 SEHNR, CDR2 FQNEAQ (reference sequence). The CDR3 length is 16 residues. The trim removed 1 base at V and 0 bases at J, leaving 6 bases unmatched.